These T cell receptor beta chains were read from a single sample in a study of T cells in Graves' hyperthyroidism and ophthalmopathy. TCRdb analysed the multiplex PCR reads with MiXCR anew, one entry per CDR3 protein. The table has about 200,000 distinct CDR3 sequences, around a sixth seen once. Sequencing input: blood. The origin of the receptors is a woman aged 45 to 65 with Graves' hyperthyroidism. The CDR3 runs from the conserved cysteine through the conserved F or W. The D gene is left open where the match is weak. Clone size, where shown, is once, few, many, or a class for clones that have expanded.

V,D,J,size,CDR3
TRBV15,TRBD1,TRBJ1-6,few,CATSRDRDSNSPLHF
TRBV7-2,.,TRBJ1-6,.,CASSLDKVSPLHF
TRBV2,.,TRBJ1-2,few,CASSTTSRGSAGYTF
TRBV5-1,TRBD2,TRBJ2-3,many,CASSLTSGSTDTQYF
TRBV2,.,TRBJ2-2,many,CASSELGGLSTGELFF
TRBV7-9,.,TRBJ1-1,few,CASSWMGQNTEAFF
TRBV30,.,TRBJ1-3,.,CAWSVGGPGSGNTIYF
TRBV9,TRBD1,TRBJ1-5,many,CASSVIRGRSNQPQHF
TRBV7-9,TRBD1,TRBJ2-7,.,CASSLGDRTYEQYF
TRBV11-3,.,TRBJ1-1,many,CASSPERDTEAFF
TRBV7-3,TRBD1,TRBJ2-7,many,CASSSSPGQGHEQYF
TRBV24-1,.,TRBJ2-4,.,CATSDSGSGAKNIQYF
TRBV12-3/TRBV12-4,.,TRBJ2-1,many,CASRLDLAEEQFF
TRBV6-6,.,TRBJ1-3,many,CASSYDSNPGNTIYF
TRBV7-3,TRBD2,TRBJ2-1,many,CASSSMTSGSYNEQFF
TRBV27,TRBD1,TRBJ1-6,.,CASSVQGNLRGNSPLHF
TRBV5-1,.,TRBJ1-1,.,CASSLGVFDLDTEAFF
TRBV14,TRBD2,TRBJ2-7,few,CASSQGFSGRDEQYF
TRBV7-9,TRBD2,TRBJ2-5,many,CASSLPGTSGRETQYF
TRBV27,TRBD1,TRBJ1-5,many,CASRVGGGWSNQPQHF
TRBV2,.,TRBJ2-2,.,CASSETATANTGELFF
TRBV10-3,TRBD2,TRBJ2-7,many,CAIRTSGSGAYEQYF
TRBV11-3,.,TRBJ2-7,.,CATSAGESYEQYF
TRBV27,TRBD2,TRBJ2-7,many,CASSPPTSGSSYEQYF
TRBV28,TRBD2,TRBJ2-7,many,CASSPGLATYEQYF
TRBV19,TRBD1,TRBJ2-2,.,CASSRGQAPGELFF
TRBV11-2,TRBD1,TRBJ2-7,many,CASSLPRQGFAYEQYF
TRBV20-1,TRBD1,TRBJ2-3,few,CKPKPGAFRDRGGQVPDTQYF
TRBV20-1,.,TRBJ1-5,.,CSARTGMGNQPQHF
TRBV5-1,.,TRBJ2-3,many,CASSRQWGDTQYF
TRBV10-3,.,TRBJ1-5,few,CAIRKGPGNQPQHF
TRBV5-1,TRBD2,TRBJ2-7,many,CASTLWSGGLYEQYF
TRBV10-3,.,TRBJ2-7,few,CAIRGGGGVFDEQYF
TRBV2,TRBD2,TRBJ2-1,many,CASSALAGGPGEQFF
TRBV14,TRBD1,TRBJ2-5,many,CASSQDVGQGPETQYF
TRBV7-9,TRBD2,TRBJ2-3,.,CASSGKLAGPTDTQYF
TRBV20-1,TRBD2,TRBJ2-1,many,CSAIKRDLLNEQFF
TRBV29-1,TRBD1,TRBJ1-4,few,CSALDRGEKLFF
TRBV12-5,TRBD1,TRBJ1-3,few,CASGTGTAGNTIYF
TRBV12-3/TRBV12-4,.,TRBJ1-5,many,CASSPGLNGQPQHF
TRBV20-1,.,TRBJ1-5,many,CSARVVGSNQPQHF